This TCR beta chain is drawn from a study of blood T cell repertoires in COVID-19. In the study overall: Whether acute or convalescent, the COVID-19 samples came from the United States, Italy and Spain. From T cells, B-cell-depleted T cells, or PBMCs came the material, which was cDNA or gDNA.

Original data processing: Amplification of reference gene primers provided the estimated nucleated cell counts. Sequencing used immunoSEQ multiplex PCR; TCRdb keeps in-frame clones, though not all of them. The DNA gave D and trimming, while V, J and clone size come from that table. The table includes 80,000 to 100,000 clones, 75% to 85% detected once. The CDR3 has 15 residues. Looked up from germline, CDR1 is MNHEY and CDR2 is SMNVEV (reference sequence). V lost 5 bases to trimming and J lost 0 bases, with 13 bases between them. This TCR was recovered from an older woman with acute or convalescent COVID-19. The J gene is TRBJ1-1, the V gene TRBV27, with D unclear. Sequencing was done on a sample of peripheral blood. The CDR3 DNA sequence: TGTGCCAGCAGTCCTGGACTTATCATGAACACTGAAGCTTTCTTT. Translating gives CASSPGLIMNTEAFF.